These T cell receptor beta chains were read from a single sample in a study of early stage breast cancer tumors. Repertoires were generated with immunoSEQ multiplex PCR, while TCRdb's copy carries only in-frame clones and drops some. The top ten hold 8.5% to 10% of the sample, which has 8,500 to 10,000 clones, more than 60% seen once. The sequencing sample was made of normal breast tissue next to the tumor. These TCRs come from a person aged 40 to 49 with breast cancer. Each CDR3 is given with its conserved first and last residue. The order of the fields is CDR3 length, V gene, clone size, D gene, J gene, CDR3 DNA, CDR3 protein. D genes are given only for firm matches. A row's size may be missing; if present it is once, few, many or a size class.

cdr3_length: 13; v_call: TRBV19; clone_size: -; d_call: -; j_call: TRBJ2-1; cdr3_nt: TGTGCCAGTAGTCCACGAGCCTACAATGAGCAGTTCTTC; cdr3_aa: CASSPRAYNEQFF
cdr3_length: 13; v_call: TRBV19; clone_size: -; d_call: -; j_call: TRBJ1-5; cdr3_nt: TGTGCCAGTCAGGATTATAGCAATCAGCCCCAGCATTTT; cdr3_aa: CASQDYSNQPQHF
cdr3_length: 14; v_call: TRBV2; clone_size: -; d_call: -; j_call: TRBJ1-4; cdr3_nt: TGTGCCAGCAGCCACAAGTCCGGGGATGAAAAACTGTTTTTT; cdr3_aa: CASSHKSGDEKLFF
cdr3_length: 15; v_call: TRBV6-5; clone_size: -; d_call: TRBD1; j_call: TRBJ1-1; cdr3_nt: TGTGCCAGCAGCCCTGCCTCCGGACAGGGACCTGCAGCTTTCTTT; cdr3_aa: CASSPASGQGPAAFF
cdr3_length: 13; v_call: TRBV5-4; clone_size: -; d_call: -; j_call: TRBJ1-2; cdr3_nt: TGTGCCAGCAGCTTGTCGGTTCTCTATGGCTACACCTTC; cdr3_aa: CASSLSVLYGYTF
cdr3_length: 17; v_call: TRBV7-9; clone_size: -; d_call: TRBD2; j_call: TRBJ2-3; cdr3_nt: TGTGCCAGCAGACCTCCTAGCGGGAGGGCCCGAGCAGATACGCAGTATTTT; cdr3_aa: CASRPPSGRARADTQYF
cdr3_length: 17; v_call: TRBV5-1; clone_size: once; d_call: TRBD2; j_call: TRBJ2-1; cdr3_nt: TGCGCCAGCAGCCCAGGCCCCAGGGTTGGCGGGAGCGGTGAGCAGTTCTTC; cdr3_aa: CASSPGPRVGGSGEQFF
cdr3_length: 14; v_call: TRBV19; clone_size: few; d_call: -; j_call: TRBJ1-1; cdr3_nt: TGTGCCAGTAGGCCGGGGACACCGAACACTGAAGCTTTCTTT; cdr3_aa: CASRPGTPNTEAFF
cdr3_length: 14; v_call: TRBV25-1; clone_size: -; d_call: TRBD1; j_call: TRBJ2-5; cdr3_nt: TGTGCCAGCAGTGCCCCAGGGGGCCAAGAGACCCAGTACTTC; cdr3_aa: CASSAPGGQETQYF
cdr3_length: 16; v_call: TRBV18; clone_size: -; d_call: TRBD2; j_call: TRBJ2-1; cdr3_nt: TGTGCCAGCTCACGAACCGGGACTAGCGGTTACAATGAGCAGTTCTTC; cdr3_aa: CASSRTGTSGYNEQFF
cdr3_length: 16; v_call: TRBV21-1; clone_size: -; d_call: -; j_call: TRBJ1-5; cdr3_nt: TGTGCCAGCAGCCCCCGAGAGGGAGGGGGCAATCAGCCCCAGCATTTT; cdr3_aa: CASSPREGGGNQPQHF
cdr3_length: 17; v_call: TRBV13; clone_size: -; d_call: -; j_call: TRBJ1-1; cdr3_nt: TGTGCCAGCAGCGGCCCGGAGCGGCAGGCCCAAAACACTGAAGCTTTCTTT; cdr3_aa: CASSGPERQAQNTEAFF
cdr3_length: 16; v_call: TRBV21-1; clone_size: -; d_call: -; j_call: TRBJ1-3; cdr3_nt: TGTGCCCCAAGGGCCCGCCAGGGAGTCTCTGGAAACACCATATATTTT; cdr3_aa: CAPRARQGVSGNTIYF
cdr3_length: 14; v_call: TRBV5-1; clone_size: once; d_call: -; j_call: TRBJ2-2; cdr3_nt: TGCGCCAGCTCACAGGGCTCTAGTTCCGGGGAGCTGTTTTTT; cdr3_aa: CASSQGSSSGELFF
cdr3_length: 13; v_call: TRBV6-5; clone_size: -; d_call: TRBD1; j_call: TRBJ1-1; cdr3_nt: TGTGCCAGCTACGACAGGGGCGGCACTGAAGCTTTCTTT; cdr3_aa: CASYDRGGTEAFF
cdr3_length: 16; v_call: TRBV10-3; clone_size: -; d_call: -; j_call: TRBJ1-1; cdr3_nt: TGTGCCATCAGTGTCGACAGCACGGGGCTGAACACTGAAGCTTTCTTT; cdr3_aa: CAISVDSTGLNTEAFF
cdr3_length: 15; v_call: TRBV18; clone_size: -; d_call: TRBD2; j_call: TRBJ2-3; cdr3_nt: TGTGCCAGCTCACCACCTGCGGGAGGCACAGATACGCAGTATTTT; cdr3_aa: CASSPPAGGTDTQYF
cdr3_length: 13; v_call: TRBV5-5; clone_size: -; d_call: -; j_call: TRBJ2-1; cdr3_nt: TGTGCCAGCAGTAACAGAGACACTGGGGAGCAGTTCTTC; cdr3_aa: CASSNRDTGEQFF
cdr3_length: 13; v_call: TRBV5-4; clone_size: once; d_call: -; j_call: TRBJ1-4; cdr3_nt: TGTGCCAGCAGCTTGAGGGGCGGAGAAAAACTGTTTTTT; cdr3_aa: CASSLRGGEKLFF
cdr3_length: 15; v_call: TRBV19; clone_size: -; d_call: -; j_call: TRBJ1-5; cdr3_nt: TGTGCCAGTAGTATAACAGGTTATAGCAATCAGCCCCAGCATTTT; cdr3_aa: CASSITGYSNQPQHF
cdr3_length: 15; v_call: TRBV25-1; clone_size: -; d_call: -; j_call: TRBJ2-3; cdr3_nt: TGTGCCAGCAGTGATAGGCTAGCGAGCACAGATACGCAGTATTTT; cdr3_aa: CASSDRLASTDTQYF
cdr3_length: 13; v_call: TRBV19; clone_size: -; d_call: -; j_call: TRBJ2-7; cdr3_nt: TGTGCCACCAACAAGGAAGGATCCTACGAGCAGTACTTC; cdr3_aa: CATNKEGSYEQYF
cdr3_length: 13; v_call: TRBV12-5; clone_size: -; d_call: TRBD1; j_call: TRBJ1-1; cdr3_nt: TGTGCTAGTGGTCTCAGGGGGATCGGTGAAGCTTTCTTT; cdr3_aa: CASGLRGIGEAFF
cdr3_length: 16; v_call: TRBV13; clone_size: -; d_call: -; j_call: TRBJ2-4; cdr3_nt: TGTGCCAGCAGCTTAGGCCTTGGGGGAGCCAAAAACATTCAGTACTTC; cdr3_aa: CASSLGLGGAKNIQYF
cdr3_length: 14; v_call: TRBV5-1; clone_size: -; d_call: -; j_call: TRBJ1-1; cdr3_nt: TGCGCCAGCAGGACCGACTGGGGGGGCACTGAAGCTTTCTTT; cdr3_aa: CASRTDWGGTEAFF
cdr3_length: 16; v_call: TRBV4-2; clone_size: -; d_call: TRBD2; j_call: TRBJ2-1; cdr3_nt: TGTGCCAGCAGCCAGTCCGGACTAGCGGATTACAATGAGCAGTTCTTC; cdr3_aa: CASSQSGLADYNEQFF
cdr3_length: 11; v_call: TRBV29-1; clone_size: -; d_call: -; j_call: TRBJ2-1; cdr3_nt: TGCAGCGTCACTGTAGGGGGAGAGCAGTTCTTC; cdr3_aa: CSVTVGGEQFF
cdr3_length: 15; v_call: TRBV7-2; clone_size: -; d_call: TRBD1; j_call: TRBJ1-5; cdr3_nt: TGTGCCAGCAGCCGATATCAGGGGGGCAATCAGCCCCAGCATTTT; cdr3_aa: CASSRYQGGNQPQHF
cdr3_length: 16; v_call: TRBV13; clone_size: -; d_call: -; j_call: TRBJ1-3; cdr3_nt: TGTGCCAGCAGCTCTCTCCCGCTCCGCTCTGGAAACACCATATATTTT; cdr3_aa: CASSSLPLRSGNTIYF
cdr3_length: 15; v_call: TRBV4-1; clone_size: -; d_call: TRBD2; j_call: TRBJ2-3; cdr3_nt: TGCGCCAGCAGCCGGGGGGGTTGGGGCGCAGATACGCAGTATTTT; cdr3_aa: CASSRGGWGADTQYF
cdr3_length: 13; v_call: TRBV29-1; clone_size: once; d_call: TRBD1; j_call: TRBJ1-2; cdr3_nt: TGCAGCGTTGAAGGGCAGGGGGCGGGGGGCTACACCTTC; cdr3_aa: CSVEGQGAGGYTF
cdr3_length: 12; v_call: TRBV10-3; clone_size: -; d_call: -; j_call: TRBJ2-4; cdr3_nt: TGTGCCATCAGTGACAGGGGGGGCATTCAGTACTTC; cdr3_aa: CAISDRGGIQYF
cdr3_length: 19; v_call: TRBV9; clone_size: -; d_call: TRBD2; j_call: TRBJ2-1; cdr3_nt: TGTGCCAGCAGCGTTTCGACTAGCGGGAGGTCAAGCTCCTACAATGAGCAGTTCTTC; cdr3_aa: CASSVSTSGRSSSYNEQFF
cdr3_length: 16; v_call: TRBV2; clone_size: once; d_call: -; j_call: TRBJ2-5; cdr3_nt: TGTGCCAGCAGCCCTCTGGGACGAGCGAGGGGAGAGACCCAGTACTTC; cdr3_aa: CASSPLGRARGETQYF
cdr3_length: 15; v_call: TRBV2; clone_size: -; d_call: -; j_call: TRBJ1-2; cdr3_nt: TGTGCCAGCAGACCTGAGCCGGGGGCTAACTATGGCTACACCTTC; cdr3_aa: CASRPEPGANYGYTF
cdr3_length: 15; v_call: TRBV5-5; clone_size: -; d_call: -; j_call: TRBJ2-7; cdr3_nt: TGTGCCAGCAGCTACCGGACGAACCCGTCCTACGAGCAGTACTTC; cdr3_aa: CASSYRTNPSYEQYF